In its sample, the clone carrying this T cell receptor beta chain was seen many times. What it binds is unknown. The germline V gene encodes CDR1 SGDLS and CDR2 YYNGEE. V was trimmed by 4 bases and J by 8 bases, leaving 12 bases between them. This CDR3 spans 12 amino acids. The data were obtained in a study of CD8+CD57+ T cells in acquired aplastic anemia. Looking at the study overall: Mean yield of DNA from sorted CD4+ and CD8+ cells was roughly 3.4 ug. Study-level results: Patients had around 30 CD8+ CDR3 sequences in common with controls (the shared set).

TCR beta VDJ and CDR3 were profiled, and genomic DNA was the template. Using its own MiXCR run on the reads, TCRdb lists one record per CDR3 protein. The sample carries hundreds of thousands of distinct CDR3 sequences, under 50% recorded once. Individuals selected for sequencing had exhibited CD8+CD57+ cell expansion on flow cytometry. Severe acquired aplastic anemia was the diagnosis recorded for all patients. This clonotype was obtained from a human donor with aplastic anemia. The chain is built from TRBV9 and TRBJ1-2; D gene unclear. Sequencing used sorted CD4+, CD8+, or CD8+CD57+ T cells (not recorded which) from PBMCs. The CDR3 bases are TGTGCCAGCAGCCCCCCTTTCGAAGGCTACACCTTC. As protein: CASSPPFEGYTF.